This TCR beta chain was documented in a study of CD8 T cells in Susac syndrome. The CDR3 is made up of 16 amino acids. CDR1 is SGHVS, CDR2 FQNEAQ, per germline. With 5 bases removed from V and 7 bases from J, the gap between germline ends came to 21 bases. An amount of RNA that ranged from roughly 0.5 to 1 ug was reverse transcribed with random hexamers. An immunoSEQ multiplex PCR generated amplified TCR beta CDR3 products spanning 54 Vbeta and 13 Jbeta. TCRdb redid the calling of the immunoSEQ multiplex PCR reads with MiXCR, one entry per CDR3 protein. This sample carries some 180,000 distinct CDR3 sequences, around 96% of them seen once, and the ten largest clones take about 0.1%.

The gene calls are TRBV7-8 and TRBJ2-1, with D possibly being TRBD1 (6 bases). The sequencing sample was made of CD4+ T cells from PBMCs. The source is a human donor in good health. The CDR3 here is CASSAVRVQGANEQFF. In DNA form, the CDR3 reads TGTGCCAGCAGCGCCGTGCGGGTACAGGGAGCGAATGAGCAGTTCTTC.